This T cell receptor (beta chain) was identified during a study of CD8+CD57+ T cells in acquired aplastic anemia. About this clonotype: Its target is unknown. A much bigger clone sits one base away, suggesting this may be a read error.

Trimming took off 0 bases at V and 3 bases at J, with 13 bases between the two ends. The CDR3 sequence is 15 residues long. The germline V gene has CDR1 SGHKS and CDR2 YYEKEE (reference sequence). Patients picked for sequencing had shown CD8+CD57+ cell expansion detected by flow cytometry. Blood came from patients not yet given any therapy. The study profiled TCR beta VDJ and CDR3 using genomic DNA as template. From the reads, TCRdb called clonotypes with MiXCR, one entry per CDR3 protein. The repertoire holds over 150,000 distinct CDR3 sequences, 40% to 55% seen once, with around 3% in the top ten. Broader study findings: Researchers reported that CD8+ Simpson's diversity was not significantly different in patients versus controls. Patients and controls had in common around 29 CD8+ CDR3 sequences.

The receptor was isolated from a human donor with aplastic anemia. This chain links TRBV5-5 with TRBJ2-7; D might be TRBD2 (6 bases). The sample comprised sorted CD4+, CD8+, or CD8+CD57+ T cells (not recorded which) from PBMCs. CDR3 nucleotides: TGTGCCAGCAGCTTGGTTGTGGGGGGACGCTACGAGCAGTACTTC. Amino acids: CASSLVVGGRYEQYF.